This entry concerns a single T cell receptor (beta chain). The target antigen is unknown. Per the germline V gene, CDR1 is KGHSH and CDR2 is LQKENI. The V end was cut by 1 base, the J end by 3 bases, with 10 bases between. The CDR3 extends over 15 amino acids. TCRdb's table, derived via immunoSEQ multiplex PCR, lists solely in-frame clones and lacks some. The sample contains 100,000 to 150,000 clones, roughly 85% of which appear only once. The data were obtained in a study of cytotoxic CD8 clonotypes in ibrutinib-treated CLL. Overall study results and limits: Patients with sustained remission and those progressing were sampled at differing times.

The sequence was obtained from a human donor with chronic lymphocytic leukemia. The rearrangement joins TRBV18 to TRBJ1-5; no clear D. Sample: PBMCs, taken after 24 months of ibrutinib treatment. CDR3 sequence: CASSPQTGNNQPQHF. The CDR3 DNA sequence: TGTGCCAGCTCACCACAGACCGGAAACAATCAGCCCCAGCATTTT.